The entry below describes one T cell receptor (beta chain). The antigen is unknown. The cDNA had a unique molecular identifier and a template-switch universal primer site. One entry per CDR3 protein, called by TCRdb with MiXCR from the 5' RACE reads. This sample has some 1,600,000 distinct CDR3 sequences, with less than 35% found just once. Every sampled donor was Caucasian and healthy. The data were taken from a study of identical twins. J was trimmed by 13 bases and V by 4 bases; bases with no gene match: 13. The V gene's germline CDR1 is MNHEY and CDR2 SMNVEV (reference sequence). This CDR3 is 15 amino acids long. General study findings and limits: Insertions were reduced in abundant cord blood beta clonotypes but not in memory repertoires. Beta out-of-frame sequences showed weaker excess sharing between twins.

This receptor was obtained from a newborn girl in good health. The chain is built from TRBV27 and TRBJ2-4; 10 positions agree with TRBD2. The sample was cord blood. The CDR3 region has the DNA TGTGCCAGCAGTTCCCAACTAGCGGGGAGCAATGAGCAGTACTTC. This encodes CASSSQLAGSNEQYF.